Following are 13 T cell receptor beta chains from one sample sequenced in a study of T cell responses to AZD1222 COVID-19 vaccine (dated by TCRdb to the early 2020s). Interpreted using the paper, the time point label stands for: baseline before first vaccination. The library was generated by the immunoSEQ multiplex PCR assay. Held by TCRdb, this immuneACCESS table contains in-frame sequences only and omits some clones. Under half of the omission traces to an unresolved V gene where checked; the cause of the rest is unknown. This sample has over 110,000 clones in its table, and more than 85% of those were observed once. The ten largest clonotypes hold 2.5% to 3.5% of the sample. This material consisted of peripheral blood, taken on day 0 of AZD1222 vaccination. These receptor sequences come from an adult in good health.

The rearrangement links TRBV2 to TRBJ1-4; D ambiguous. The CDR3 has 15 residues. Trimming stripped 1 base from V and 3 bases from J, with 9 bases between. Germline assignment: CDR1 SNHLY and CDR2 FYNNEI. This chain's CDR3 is CASSEGLGANEKLFF. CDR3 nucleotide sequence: TGTGCCAGCAGTGAAGGTCTCGGGGCTAATGAAAAACTGTTTTTT.

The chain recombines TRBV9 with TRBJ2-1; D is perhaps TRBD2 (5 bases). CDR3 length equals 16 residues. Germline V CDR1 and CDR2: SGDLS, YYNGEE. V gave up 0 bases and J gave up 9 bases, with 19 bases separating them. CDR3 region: CASSVDVGAMFREQFF. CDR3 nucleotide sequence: TGTGCCAGCAGCGTAGACGTGGGAGCGATGTTTCGTGAGCAGTTCTTC.

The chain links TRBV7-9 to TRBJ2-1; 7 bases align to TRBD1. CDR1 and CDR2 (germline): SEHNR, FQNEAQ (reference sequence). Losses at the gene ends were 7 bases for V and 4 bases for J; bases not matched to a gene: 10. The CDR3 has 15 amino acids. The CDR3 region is CASIVRDSSYNEQFF. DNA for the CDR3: TGTGCCAGCATCGTCCGGGACAGTTCATACAATGAGCAGTTCTTC.

This chain's CDR3 is CASRRDREGMYNEQFF. Here the CDR3 DNA reads TGTGCCAGCAGAAGGGACCGGGAGGGCATGTACAATGAGCAGTTCTTC. The V and J genes are TRBV5-4 and TRBJ2-1; TRBD2 matches 8 bases. From germline, CDR1 is SGHNT and CDR2 YYREEE (reference sequence). This CDR3 spans 16 amino acids. With V trimmed by 5 bases and J by 4 bases, 11 bases remained unmatched.

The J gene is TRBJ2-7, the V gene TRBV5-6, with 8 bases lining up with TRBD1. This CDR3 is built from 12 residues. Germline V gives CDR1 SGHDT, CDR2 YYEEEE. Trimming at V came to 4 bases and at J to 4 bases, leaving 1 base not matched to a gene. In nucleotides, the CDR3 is TGTGCCAGCAGCCGGACAGGGTACGAGCAGTACTTC. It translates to CASSRTGYEQYF.

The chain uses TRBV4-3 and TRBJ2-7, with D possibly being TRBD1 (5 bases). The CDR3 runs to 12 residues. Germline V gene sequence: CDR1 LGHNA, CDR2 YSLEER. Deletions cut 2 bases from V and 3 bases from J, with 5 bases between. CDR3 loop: CASSQQGYEQYF. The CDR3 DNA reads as TGCGCCAGCAGCCAACAGGGCTACGAGCAGTACTTC.

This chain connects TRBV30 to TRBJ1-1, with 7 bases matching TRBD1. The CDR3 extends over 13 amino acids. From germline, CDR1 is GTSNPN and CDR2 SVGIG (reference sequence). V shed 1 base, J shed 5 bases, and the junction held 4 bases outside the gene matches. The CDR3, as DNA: TGTGCCTGGAGTGGACAGGGCGGGACTGAAGCTTTCTTT. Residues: CAWSGQGGTEAFF. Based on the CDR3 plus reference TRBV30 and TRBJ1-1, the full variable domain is SQTIHQWPATLVQPVGSPLSLECTVEGTSNPNLYWYRQAAGRGLQLLFYSVGIGQISSEVPQNLSASRPQDRQFILSSKKLLLSDSGFYLCAWSGQGGTEAFFGQGTRLTVV.

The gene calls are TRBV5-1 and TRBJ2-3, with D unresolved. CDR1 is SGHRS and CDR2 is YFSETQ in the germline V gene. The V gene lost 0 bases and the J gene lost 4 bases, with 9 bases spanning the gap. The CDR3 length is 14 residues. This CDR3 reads CASSLVAGADTQYF. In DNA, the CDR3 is TGCGCCAGCAGCTTGGTGGCCGGCGCAGATACGCAGTATTTT.

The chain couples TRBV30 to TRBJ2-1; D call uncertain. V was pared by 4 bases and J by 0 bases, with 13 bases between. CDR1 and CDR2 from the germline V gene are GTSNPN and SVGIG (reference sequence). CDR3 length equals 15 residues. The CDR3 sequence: CAWTRVGYSYNEQFF. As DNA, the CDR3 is TGTGCCTGGACCCGGGTTGGGTACTCCTACAATGAGCAGTTCTTC. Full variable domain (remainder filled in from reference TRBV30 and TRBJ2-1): SQTIHQWPATLVQPVGSPLSLECTVEGTSNPNLYWYRQAAGRGLQLLFYSVGIGQISSEVPQNLSASRPQDRQFILSSKKLLLSDSGFYLCAWTRVGYSYNEQFFGPGTRLTVL.

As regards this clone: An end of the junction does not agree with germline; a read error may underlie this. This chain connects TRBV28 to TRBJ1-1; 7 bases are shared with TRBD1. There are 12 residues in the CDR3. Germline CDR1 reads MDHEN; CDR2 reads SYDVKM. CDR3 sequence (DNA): TGTGCCAGCAGCCGAGGGAGCAGGGGGATAGGCTTT. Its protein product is CASSRGSRGIGF.

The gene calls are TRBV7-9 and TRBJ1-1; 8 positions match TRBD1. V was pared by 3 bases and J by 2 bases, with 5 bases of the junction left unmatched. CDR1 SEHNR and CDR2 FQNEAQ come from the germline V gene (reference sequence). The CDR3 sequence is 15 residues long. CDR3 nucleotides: TGTGCCAGCAGCTTGGGACAGGCCGAAAACACTGAAGCTTTCTTT. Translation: CASSLGQAENTEAFF.

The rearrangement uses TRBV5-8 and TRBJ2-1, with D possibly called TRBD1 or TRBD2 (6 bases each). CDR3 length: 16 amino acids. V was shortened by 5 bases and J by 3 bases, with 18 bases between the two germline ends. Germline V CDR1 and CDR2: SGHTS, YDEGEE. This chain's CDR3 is CASRPGGRTSYNEQFF. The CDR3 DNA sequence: TGTGCCAGCAGACCCGGGGGCCGCACCAGCTACAATGAGCAGTTCTTC.

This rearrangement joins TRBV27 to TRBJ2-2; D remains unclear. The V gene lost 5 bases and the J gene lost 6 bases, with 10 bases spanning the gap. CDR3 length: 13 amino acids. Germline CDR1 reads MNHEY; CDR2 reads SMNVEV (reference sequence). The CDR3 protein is CASSPPTAGELFF. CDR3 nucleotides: TGTGCCAGCAGTCCCCCCACTGCCGGGGAGCTGTTTTTT.